The rows below give T cell receptor beta chains drawn from one sample of a study of CD8 T cells in Susac syndrome. TCRdb passed the immunoSEQ multiplex PCR reads through MiXCR, listing each CDR3 protein once. Seen here are 150,000 to 180,000 distinct CDR3 sequences, approximately 94% observed once, and the top ten hold roughly 0.2%. The specimen was CD8+ T cells from PBMCs. All receptors come from a human donor with multiple sclerosis. Both conserved end residues are part of each CDR3. D genes are given only for firm matches. Clone size is given for some rows only: seen once, a few or many times, or a class if the clone is expanded.

clone_size	v_call	d_call	j_call	cdr3_nt	cdr3_aa
NA	TRBV2	NA	TRBJ2-2	TGTGCCAGCAGTGAATCTATCGGGGACAACACCGGGGAGCTGTTTTTT	CASSESIGDNTGELFF
NA	TRBV7-9	NA	TRBJ1-2	TGTGCCAGCAGCGGGGGAAGGTCGGGTGCCTATGGCTACACCTTC	CASSGGRSGAYGYTF
NA	TRBV3-1	NA	TRBJ1-1	TGTGCCAGCAGCCTCGGGGGGCGGCGGACTGAAGCTTTCTTT	CASSLGGRRTEAFF
NA	TRBV27	TRBD2	TRBJ2-7	TGTGCCAGCAGTTTTCGGTCTCAGCCGAGACTAGCTCTTGAGCAGTACTTC	CASSFRSQPRLALEQYF
NA	TRBV19	TRBD1	TRBJ2-1	TGTGCCAGTAGTATTTGGGACAGGGGGTCGTATGAGCAGTTCTTC	CASSIWDRGSYEQFF
NA	TRBV11-2	NA	TRBJ1-2	TGTGCCAGCAGCTTAGAATACCGGGGCGGCTACACCTTC	CASSLEYRGGYTF
NA	TRBV30	NA	TRBJ2-1	TGTGCCTGGAGTCTTCTAGGGGCAGTGGATGAGCAGTTCTTC	CAWSLLGAVDEQFF
once	TRBV28	NA	TRBJ2-1	TGTGCCAGCAGTTCTCCCCACACAGGAAACAATGAGCAGTTCTTC	CASSSPHTGNNEQFF
NA	TRBV2	NA	TRBJ2-7	TGTGCCAGCAGATTAACCGGGCCCGCCTACGAGCAGTACTTC	CASRLTGPAYEQYF
NA	TRBV27	NA	TRBJ1-6	TGTGCCAGCAGTCAGCCCCAGGGGACGCGGAATTCACCCCTCCACTTT	CASSQPQGTRNSPLHF
NA	TRBV20-1	NA	TRBJ1-3	TGCAGTGCCCGTCGGGAGGGCTCTGGAAACACCATATATTTT	CSARREGSGNTIYF
NA	TRBV12-3/TRBV12-4	NA	TRBJ1-5	TGTGCCAGCAGCCTGGCGCGGGATCAGCCCCAGCATTTT	CASSLARDQPQHF
NA	TRBV7-9	TRBD1	TRBJ2-5	TGTGCCAGCAGCACAGGGGGGGAGACCCAGTACTTC	CASSTGGETQYF
NA	TRBV7-9	NA	TRBJ1-4	TGTGCCAGCAGCTTGGGGGCGGCTAATGAAAAACTGTTTTTT	CASSLGAANEKLFF
once	TRBV7-9	NA	TRBJ2-1	TGTGCCAGCAGGCTAGAGAGGAGCTCCTACAATGAGCAGTTCTTC	CASRLERSSYNEQFF
few	TRBV7-9	NA	TRBJ2-7	TGTGCCAGCAGCTTAGGTGGGTTGGATGAGCAGTACTTC	CASSLGGLDEQYF
once	TRBV9	NA	TRBJ1-5	TGTGCCAGCAGCACGTCGGGAGGTGATCTGCCCCAGCATTTT	CASSTSGGDLPQHF
NA	TRBV9	TRBD1	TRBJ2-2	TGTGCCAGCAGCGTAAAGTCAGGGGGCACCGGGGAGCTGTTTTTT	CASSVKSGGTGELFF
NA	TRBV30	NA	TRBJ2-6	TGTGCCTGGAGTGTACATTTCTCTGGGGCCAACGTCCTGACTTTC	CAWSVHFSGANVLTF
NA	TRBV30	NA	TRBJ1-2	TGTGCCTGGAGTCCATTTCCCTCCAGGGCGCATGGCTACACCTTC	CAWSPFPSRAHGYTF